The rows below give T cell receptor beta chains drawn from one sample of a study of identical twins. Each CDR3 protein is one row after TCRdb ran MiXCR on the 5' RACE reads. The data show just over 450,000 distinct CDR3 sequences, approximately 14% seen once. The same sample was also used in a study of yellow fever vaccine responses in identical twins.

Sequencing used CD4+ T cells sorted from blood. The receptors stem from a woman between 18 and 30 years old in good health. Each CDR3 is given without its conserved first and last residue. The listing skips clone size in some rows; elsewhere it reads once, few, many or a size class.

abundance,j_gene,v_gene,len,CDR3aa
.,TRBJ2-1,TRBV5-6,11,ASSWDFDNEQF
few,TRBJ2-4,TRBV2,13,ASSDLTGGANIQY
many,TRBJ2-2,TRBV3-1,14,ASTDRAAGSTGELF
few,TRBJ2-7,TRBV5-1,13,ASSPQTGKSYEQY
.,TRBJ2-3,TRBV3-1,13,ASSQETLTKDTQY
.,TRBJ2-1,TRBV7-2,13,ASSLATAEYNEQF
.,TRBJ2-1,TRBV29-1,10,SVEVGGNEQF
few,TRBJ1-5,TRBV4-3,12,ASSQDIGNQPQH
many,TRBJ2-5,TRBV6-2/TRBV6-3,11,ASSSQGEETQY
.,TRBJ2-1,TRBV12-3/TRBV12-4,13,ASTLGGQGVNEQF
.,TRBJ2-4,TRBV4-1,15,ASSQDWRRRAKNIQY
few,TRBJ2-5,TRBV7-2,12,ASSLGQTRETQY
few,TRBJ1-2,TRBV29-1,10,SVRTGPYGYT
.,TRBJ2-3,TRBV5-1,15,ASSLVGSQDSTDTQY
.,TRBJ2-1,TRBV2,13,ASTVAGGDYNEQF
few,TRBJ2-7,TRBV29-1,10,SAGAGGYEQY
many,TRBJ2-2,TRBV5-1,12,ASSLDPGPGELF
few,TRBJ2-7,TRBV27,14,ASSLYGQGRSGEQY
few,TRBJ2-7,TRBV12-3/TRBV12-4,12,ASRYRDRESEQY
many,TRBJ2-1,TRBV10-3,9,AISALTEQF
.,TRBJ2-1,TRBV24-1,15,ATGLSGGGSSYNEQF
few,TRBJ2-1,TRBV3-1,20,ASSRLDRPSIGIPTRYNEQF
.,TRBJ1-1,TRBV12-3/TRBV12-4,13,ASRTRVGPNTEAF
few,TRBJ2-2,TRBV4-1,12,ASSHRVNTGELF
few,TRBJ2-5,TRBV20-1,10,SASGEAETQY
few,TRBJ2-3,TRBV11-3,13,ASSPRDRGGDTQY
many,TRBJ2-1,TRBV18,13,ASSPGQSSYNEQF
.,TRBJ2-5,TRBV7-9,12,ASSMTGRGETQY
few,TRBJ1-2,TRBV19,9,ASDSTGRYT
few,TRBJ2-1,TRBV28,13,ASSLWRSSYNEQF
.,TRBJ2-1,TRBV20-1,12,SARDLAGVTEQF
few,TRBJ2-7,TRBV20-1,12,SARDRIRYYEQY
.,TRBJ2-1,TRBV6-2/TRBV6-3,19,ASSYSVTGLGLAGVVNEQF
few,TRBJ1-1,TRBV12-3/TRBV12-4,12,ASIPGQEGTEAF
few,TRBJ1-2,TRBV30,12,AWKLFNRGYGYT
.,TRBJ2-7,TRBV28,12,ASSTQGIFYEQY
.,TRBJ1-1,TRBV18,14,ASSPLGGDLYTEAF
.,TRBJ2-1,TRBV5-1,14,ASSLVASGGENEQF
few,TRBJ1-1,TRBV28,15,ASSLNPLAGGFTEAF
.,TRBJ2-7,TRBV30,11,AWSPGGPYEQY
.,TRBJ1-2,TRBV28,13,ASRPPSTGSYGYT
.,TRBJ2-3,TRBV28,12,ASRGSGGKDTQY
.,TRBJ2-7,TRBV7-9,14,ASSLTGGIRAYEQY
.,TRBJ2-5,TRBV5-5,12,ASTRDPGAETQY
.,TRBJ2-3,TRBV20-1,12,SADLAGSRDTQY
few,TRBJ2-7,TRBV5-1,14,ASSWTPGQGAYEQY
few,TRBJ2-7,TRBV28,15,ASSFHPGTSSSYEQY
.,TRBJ2-7,TRBV24-1,11,ATSGSPSYEQY
few,TRBJ2-6,TRBV29-1,13,SVEEWSSGANVLT
many,TRBJ1-2,TRBV29-1,14,IPQVLGDGDIRGYT
few,TRBJ2-1,TRBV24-1,13,ATSGGRKAYNEQF
many,TRBJ2-7,TRBV6-5,14,ASSSTSGRAGGEQY
many,TRBJ2-7,TRBV20-1,11,SARGHGTYEQY
.,TRBJ2-5,TRBV12-3/TRBV12-4,11,ASSLWTGETQY
many,TRBJ1-2,TRBV27,13,ASSPRDRGLVGYT
few,TRBJ2-5,TRBV5-1,13,ASSIGTGSQETQY
many,TRBJ2-2,TRBV5-1,11,ASSLEGAGELF
few,TRBJ2-3,TRBV2,13,ASSEEQGGTDTQY
.,TRBJ1-3,TRBV3-1,13,ASSQYGQYGNTIY
.,TRBJ2-3,TRBV20-1,12,SASWRTSTDTQY